The source of this TCR beta chain is a study of shared clonotypes between healthy human individuals. Trimming pared 5 bases from V and 2 bases from J, leaving 15 bases between. CDR1 is SGHNT and CDR2 is YENEEA in the germline V gene. This CDR3 contains 15 residues. The table came from immunoSEQ multiplex PCR; TCRdb's copy has only in-frame clones and leaves some out. The sample lists about 1 million clones; around 76% were seen once. The specimen was memory CD4+ T cells sorted from blood. This sample's subset: CD45RA-negative fraction. This chain joins TRBV11-3 and TRBJ2-5, with a weak D call TRBD2 (6 bases). This clonotype was sampled from a man between 18 and 29 years old in good health. CDR3: CASSPNGGAQETQYF. The CDR3 nucleotides are TGTGCCAGCAGCCCGAACGGAGGGGCTCAAGAGACCCAGTACTTC.